This T cell receptor (beta chain) was sequenced in a study of T cell responses to AZD1222 COVID-19 vaccine. Profiling relied on immunoSEQ multiplex PCR, and the TCRdb table lists in-frame clones only, not all of them. The sample lists fewer than 85,000 clones; more than 70% were seen once. Findings and caveats of the study: Spike regions recognized by vaccine-associated CD4 TCRs spanned the protein, led by 160-218 and 743-854. Sampling that yielded the repertoires occurred only after the peak T cell response. There were mostly white British donors and more females than males, and clonal diversity was possibly underestimated.

From germline, CDR1 is SGDLS and CDR2 YYNGEE. Trimming took 0 bases from V and 1 from J, leaving 25 bases between them. The CDR3 spans 20 residues. In regard to this clone: Antigen unknown.

The material was peripheral blood, obtained on day 0 of AZD1222 vaccination. The chain recombines TRBV9 with TRBJ1-1; no firm D call. The clonotype originates from an adult in good health. This chain's CDR3 is CASSVEPGQKPGGGNTEAFF. Here the CDR3 DNA reads TGTGCCAGCAGCGTAGAACCGGGTCAGAAACCGGGAGGAGGGAACACTGAAGCTTTCTTT.